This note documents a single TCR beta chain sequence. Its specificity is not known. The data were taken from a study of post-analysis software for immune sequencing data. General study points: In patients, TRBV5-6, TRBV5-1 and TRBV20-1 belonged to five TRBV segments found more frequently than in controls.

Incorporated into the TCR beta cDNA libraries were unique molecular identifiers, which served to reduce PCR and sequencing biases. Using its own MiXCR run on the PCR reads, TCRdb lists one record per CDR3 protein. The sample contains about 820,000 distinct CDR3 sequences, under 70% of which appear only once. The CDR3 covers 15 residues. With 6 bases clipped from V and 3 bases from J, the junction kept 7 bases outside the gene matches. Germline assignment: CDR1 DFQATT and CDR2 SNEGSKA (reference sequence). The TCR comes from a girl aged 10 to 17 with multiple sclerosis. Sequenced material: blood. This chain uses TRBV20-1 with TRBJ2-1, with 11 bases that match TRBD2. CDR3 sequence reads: CSAPPTSGNYNEQFF. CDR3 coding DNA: TGCAGTGCGCCTCCGACTAGCGGGAACTACAATGAGCAGTTCTTC.